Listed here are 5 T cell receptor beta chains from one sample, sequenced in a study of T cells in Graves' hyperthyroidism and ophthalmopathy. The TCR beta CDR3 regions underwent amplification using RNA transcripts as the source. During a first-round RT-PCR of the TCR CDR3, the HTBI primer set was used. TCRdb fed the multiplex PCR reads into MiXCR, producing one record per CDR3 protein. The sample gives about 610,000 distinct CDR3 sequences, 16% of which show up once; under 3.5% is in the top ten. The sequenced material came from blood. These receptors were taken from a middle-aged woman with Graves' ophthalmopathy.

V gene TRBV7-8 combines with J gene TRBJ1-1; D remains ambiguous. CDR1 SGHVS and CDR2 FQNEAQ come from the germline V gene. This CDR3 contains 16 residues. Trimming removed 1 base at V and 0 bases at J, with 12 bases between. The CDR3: CASSLDSSRVNTEAFF. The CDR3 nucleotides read TGTGCCAGCAGCTTAGACTCCAGCAGAGTGAACACTGAAGCTTTCTTT.

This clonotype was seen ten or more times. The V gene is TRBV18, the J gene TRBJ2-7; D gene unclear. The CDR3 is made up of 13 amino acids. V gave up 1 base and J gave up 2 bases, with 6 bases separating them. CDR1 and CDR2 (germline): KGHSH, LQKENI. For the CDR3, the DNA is TGTGCCAGCTCACCACACAGTCCCTACGAGCAGTACTTC. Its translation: CASSPHSPYEQYF.

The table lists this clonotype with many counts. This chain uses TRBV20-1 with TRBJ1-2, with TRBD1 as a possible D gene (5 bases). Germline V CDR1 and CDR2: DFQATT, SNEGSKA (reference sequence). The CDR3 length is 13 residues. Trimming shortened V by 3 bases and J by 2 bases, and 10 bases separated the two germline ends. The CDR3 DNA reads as TGCAGTGCTAGTTATGGGGGGAACTATGGCTACACCTTC. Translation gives CSASYGGNYGYTF.

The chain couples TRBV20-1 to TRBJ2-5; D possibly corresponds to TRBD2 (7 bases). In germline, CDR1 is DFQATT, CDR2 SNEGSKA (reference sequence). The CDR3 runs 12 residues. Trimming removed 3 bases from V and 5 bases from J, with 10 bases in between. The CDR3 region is CSARRGGETQYF. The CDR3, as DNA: TGCAGTGCTAGGAGGGGGGGGGAGACCCAGTACTTC.

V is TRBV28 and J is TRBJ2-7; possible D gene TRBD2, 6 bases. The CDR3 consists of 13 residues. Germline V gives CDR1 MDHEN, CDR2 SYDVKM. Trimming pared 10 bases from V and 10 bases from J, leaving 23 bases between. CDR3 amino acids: CATTGVADSEQYF. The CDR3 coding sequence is TGTGCCACCACGGGAGTTGCGGACTCGGAACAGTACTTC.